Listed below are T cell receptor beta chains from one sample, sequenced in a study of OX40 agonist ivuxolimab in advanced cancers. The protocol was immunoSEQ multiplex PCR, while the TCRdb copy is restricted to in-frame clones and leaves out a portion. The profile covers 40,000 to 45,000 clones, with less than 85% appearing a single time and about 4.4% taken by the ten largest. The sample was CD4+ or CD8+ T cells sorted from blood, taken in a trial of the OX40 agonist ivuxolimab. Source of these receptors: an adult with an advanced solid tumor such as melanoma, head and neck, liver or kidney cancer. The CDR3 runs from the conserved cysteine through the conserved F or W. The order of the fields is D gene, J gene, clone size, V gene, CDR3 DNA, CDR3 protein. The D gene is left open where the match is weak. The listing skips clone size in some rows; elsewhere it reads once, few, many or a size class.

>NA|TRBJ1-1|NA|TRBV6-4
TGTGCCAGCAGTTACAAGTCAGGCCTGAACACTGAAGCTTTCTTT
CASSYKSGLNTEAFF
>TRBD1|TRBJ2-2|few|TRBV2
TGTGCCAGCAGTGGGGACAGGGGTAACACCGGGGAGCTGTTTTTT
CASSGDRGNTGELFF
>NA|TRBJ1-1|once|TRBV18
TGTGCCAGCTCATACTCCCCGAGCTGGTCCTCGGTCGGGAACACTGAAGCTTTCTTT
CASSYSPSWSSVGNTEAFF
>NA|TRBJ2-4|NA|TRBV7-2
TGTGCCAGCAGTAGCGCCCCCGCTGGGAACATTCAGTACTTC
CASSSAPAGNIQYF
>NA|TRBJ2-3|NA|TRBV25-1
TGTGCCAGCAGTGAAGTGGACCGGGATACGCAGTATTTT
CASSEVDRDTQYF
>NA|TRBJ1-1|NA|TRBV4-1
TGCGCCAGCAGCCGGGGAGCGGACACTGAAGCTTTCTTT
CASSRGADTEAFF
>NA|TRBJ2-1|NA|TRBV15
TGTGCCACCAACAAGGGAGGACCAAGGGACAATGAGCAGTTCTTC
CATNKGGPRDNEQFF
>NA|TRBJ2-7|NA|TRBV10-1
TGCGCCAGCAGTGAGGCAGGGCAGCCCTACGAGCAGTACTTC
CASSEAGQPYEQYF
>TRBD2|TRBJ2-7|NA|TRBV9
TGTGCCAGCAGCGCAGGACTAGCGGAAACCTCCTACGAGCAGTACTTC
CASSAGLAETSYEQYF
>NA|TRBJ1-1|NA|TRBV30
TGTGCCTGGAGTCCAACGGGGGCTGAAGCTTTCTTT
CAWSPTGAEAFF
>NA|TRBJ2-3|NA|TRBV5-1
TGCGCCAGCAGCTTGTCGACGGGAGGCACAGATACGCAGTATTTT
CASSLSTGGTDTQYF
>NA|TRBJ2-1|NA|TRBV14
TGTGCCAGCAGCCAACTTGACAGGTACAATGAGCAGTTCTTC
CASSQLDRYNEQFF
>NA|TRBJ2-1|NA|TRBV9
TGTGCCAGCACCAGAGAGTGGGGTTCATACAATGAGCAGTTCTTC
CASTREWGSYNEQFF
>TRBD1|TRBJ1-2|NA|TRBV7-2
TGTGCCAGCAGCACCCGGACAGGGCTTAGGTATGGCTACACCTTC
CASSTRTGLRYGYTF
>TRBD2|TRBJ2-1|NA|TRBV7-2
TGTGCCAGCAGCCGACGACTAGCGGGAGTGTACAATGAGCAGTTCTTC
CASSRRLAGVYNEQFF
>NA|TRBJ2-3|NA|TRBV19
TGTGCCAGTAGTCCCTCCGGGACAAGTACGCAGTATTTT
CASSPSGTSTQYF
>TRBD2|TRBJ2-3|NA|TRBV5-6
TGTGCCAGCAGTTCAAATCCGGGACTAGCGGGGGGTGCAGATACGCAGTATTTT
CASSSNPGLAGGADTQYF
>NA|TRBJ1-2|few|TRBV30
TGTGCCTGGGACAGGCGGGGGCTCCGCTATGGCTACACCTTC
CAWDRRGLRYGYTF
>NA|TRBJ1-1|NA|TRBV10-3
TGTGCCATCAAGAGGGAGCTGAACACTGAAGCTTTCTTT
CAIKRELNTEAFF
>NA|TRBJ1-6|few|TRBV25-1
TGTGCCAGCAGTCCCCCCAATTCACCCCTCCACTTT
CASSPPNSPLHF
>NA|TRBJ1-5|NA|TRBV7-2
TGTGCCAGCAGCTTAGATGGGGCGGACAATTATAGCAATCAGCCCCAGCATTTT
CASSLDGADNYSNQPQHF
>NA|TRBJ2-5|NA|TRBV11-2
TGTGCCAGCAGTTTTAACCGGTTGGCAGGGGGGGAGACCCAGTACTTC
CASSFNRLAGGETQYF
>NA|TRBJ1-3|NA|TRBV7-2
TGTGCCAGCAGCCCAGGGGGAAACACCATATATTTT
CASSPGGNTIYF
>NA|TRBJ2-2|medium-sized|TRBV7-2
TGTGCCAGCAGCTTAGATTCGGGGGGCCTCAACGGGGAGCTGTTTTTT
CASSLDSGGLNGELFF
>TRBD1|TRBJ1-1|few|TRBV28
TGTGCCAGCAGTTTGGCAGGGGGCACTGAAGCTTTCTTT
CASSLAGGTEAFF
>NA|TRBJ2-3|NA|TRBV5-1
TGCGCCAGCTCGGAGCCTGGGGCAGATACGCAGTATTTT
CASSEPGADTQYF
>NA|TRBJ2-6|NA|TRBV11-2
TGTGCCAGCAGCTCCCGGGGACGGGACTCTGGGGCCAACGTCCTGACTTTC
CASSSRGRDSGANVLTF
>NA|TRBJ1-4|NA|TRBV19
TGTGCCAGTAGTCCAAGAGGGGAAGATGAAAAACTGTTTTTT
CASSPRGEDEKLFF
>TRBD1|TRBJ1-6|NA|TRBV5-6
TGTGCCAGCAGCTTCGACAGGGATTCACCCCTCCACTTT
CASSFDRDSPLHF
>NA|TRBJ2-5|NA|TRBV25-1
TGTGCCAGCATAGGGACAATCGTCCCCTCAATCCAAGAGACCCAGTACTTC
CASIGTIVPSIQETQYF
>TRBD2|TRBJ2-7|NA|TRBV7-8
TGTGCCAGCAGTCAACCGGCGGGGGGAAGCTACGAGCAGTACTTC
CASSQPAGGSYEQYF
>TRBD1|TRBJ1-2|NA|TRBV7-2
TGTGCCAGCAGCCGGGGACAGGGTCACTATGGCTACACCTTC
CASSRGQGHYGYTF
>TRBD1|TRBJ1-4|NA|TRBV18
TGTGCCAGCTCACCCCAGGGGGCTCCTAATGAAAAACTGTTTTTT
CASSPQGAPNEKLFF
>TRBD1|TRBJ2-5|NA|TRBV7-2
TGTGCCAGCAGCTTTCGACAGGGGAGGTGGGAGACCCAGTACTTC
CASSFRQGRWETQYF
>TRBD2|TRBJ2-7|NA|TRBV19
TGTGCCAGTAGTATGATGCGGGGGTACTACGAGCAGTACTTC
CASSMMRGYYEQYF
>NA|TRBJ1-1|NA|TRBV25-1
TGTGCCAGCAGCCTAGGGGGATCGAACACTGAAGCTTTCTTT
CASSLGGSNTEAFF
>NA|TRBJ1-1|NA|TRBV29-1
TGCAGCGTTGTTCCGGGAGGTGCAGGGCTTTTCGCTTTCTTT
CSVVPGGAGLFAFF
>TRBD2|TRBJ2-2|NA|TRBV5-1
TGCGCCAGCAGCTTGAGTCCCGGCGGAACTAGCGTAGCCGGGGAGCTGTTTTTT
CASSLSPGGTSVAGELFF
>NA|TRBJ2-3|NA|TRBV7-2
TGTGCCAGCAGCTTAGCCACAGATACGCAGTATTTT
CASSLATDTQYF
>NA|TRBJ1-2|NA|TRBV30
TGTGCCTGGAGTGCCCGCGAGATTAGTGGCTACACCTTC
CAWSAREISGYTF
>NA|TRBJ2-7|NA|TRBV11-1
TGTGCCAGCAGCTTAGGGCCGCAATACGAGCAGTACTTC
CASSLGPQYEQYF
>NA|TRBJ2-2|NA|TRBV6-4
TGTGCCAGCAGTGAGGGACCGTCGAACACCGGGGAGCTGTTTTTT
CASSEGPSNTGELFF
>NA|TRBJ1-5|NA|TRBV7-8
TGTGCCAGCAGCTCCCTAGGGGACCGCGCTAATCAGCCCCAGCATTTT
CASSSLGDRANQPQHF
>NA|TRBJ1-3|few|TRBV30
TGTGCCTGGAATCGAGTTACTTCTGGAAACACCATATATTTT
CAWNRVTSGNTIYF
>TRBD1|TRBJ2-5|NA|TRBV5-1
TGCGCCAGCAGCCGGACAGGGGGGGAAGAGACCCAGTACTTC
CASSRTGGEETQYF
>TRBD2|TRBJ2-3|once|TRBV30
TGTGCCTGGGTTCTGAACGGACTAGCGGGAGTTCCGCAGTATTTT
CAWVLNGLAGVPQYF
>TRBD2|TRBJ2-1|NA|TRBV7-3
TGTGCCAGCAGCTCTTCTAGCGGGTCGTCCTACAATGAGCAGTTCTTC
CASSSSSGSSYNEQFF
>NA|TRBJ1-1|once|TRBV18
TGTGCCAGCTCACCCGAGGTAAGCACTGAAGCTTTCTTT
CASSPEVSTEAFF
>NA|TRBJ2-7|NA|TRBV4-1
TGCGCCAGCAGCCCTCCAAGACCGCCCTACGAGCAGTACTTC
CASSPPRPPYEQYF
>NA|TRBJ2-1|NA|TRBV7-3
TGTGCCAGCAGCTTAACGCGCTCGGGGACTAATGAGCAGTTCTTC
CASSLTRSGTNEQFF
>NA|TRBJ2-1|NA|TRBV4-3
TGCGCCAGCAGCCAAGAGGTAATGGGACAAGGTGAGCAGTTCTTC
CASSQEVMGQGEQFF
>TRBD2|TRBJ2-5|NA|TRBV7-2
TGTGCCAGCAGCTTATACAGGCTAGCGGGAGAAGAGACCCAGTACTTC
CASSLYRLAGEETQYF
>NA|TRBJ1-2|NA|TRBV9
TGTGCCAGCAGCGTAGAGGTTAGGGGTAACTATGGCTACACCTTC
CASSVEVRGNYGYTF
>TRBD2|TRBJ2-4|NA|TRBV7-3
TGTGCCAGCAGCTTACTAGCGGGAATCGAAAACATTCAGTACTTC
CASSLLAGIENIQYF
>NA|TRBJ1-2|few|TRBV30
TGTGCTTGTGGGCGGGACTATGGCTACACCTTC
CACGRDYGYTF